Listed below are T cell receptor beta chains from one sample, sequenced in a study of Tregs in tolerant kidney transplant recipients. Some clones are missing from TCRdb's copy, which holds only in-frame ones; the method was immunoSEQ multiplex PCR. This sample has fewer than 20,000 clones, with 82% found just once. Sequencing was done on a sample of Tregs from blood. The receptors derive from a human donor in good health. CDR3s include the opening cysteine and the closing phenylalanine or tryptophan. A D gene is named only where the DNA matches it firmly. Size values are once, few and many counts, or a class for expanded clones, and some rows have none.

J gene,clone size,V gene,D gene,CDR3 protein,CDR3 DNA
TRBJ2-5,-,TRBV5-4,-,CASSLAPGETQYF,TGTGCCAGCAGCTTGGCCCCTGGGGAGACCCAGTACTTC
TRBJ2-5,-,TRBV10-3,-,CAITSTLQETQYF,TGTGCCATCACCTCGACACTCCAAGAGACCCAGTACTTC
TRBJ2-3,-,TRBV15,-,CATSRRGASSDTQYF,TGTGCCACCAGCAGACGGGGGGCCTCGTCAGATACGCAGTATTTT
TRBJ1-5,once,TRBV6-5,-,CASSLGISNQPQHF,TGTGCCAGCAGCCTGGGTATTTCGAATCAGCCCCAGCATTTT
TRBJ2-3,once,TRBV5-1,-,CASSLGGSPTDTQYF,TGCGCCAGCAGCCTGGGGGGCAGCCCCACAGATACGCAGTATTTT
TRBJ1-4,once,TRBV25-1,-,CASQTAVNEKLFF,TGTGCCAGCCAGACAGCGGTTAATGAAAAACTGTTTTTT
TRBJ2-1,-,TRBV4-2,-,CASSSPSPTLNNEQFF,TGTGCCAGCAGCTCCCCGTCCCCGACTCTGAACAATGAGCAGTTCTTC
TRBJ2-1,-,TRBV19,TRBD1,CASVGQGKGEQFF,TGTGCCAGCGTGGGACAGGGAAAGGGTGAGCAGTTCTTC
TRBJ1-1,-,TRBV20-1,-,CSASLAQGAFF,TGCAGTGCTAGCTTGGCTCAGGGGGCTTTCTTT
TRBJ1-2,-,TRBV2,TRBD1,CASNRLQGQYGYTF,TGTGCCAGCAACAGACTACAGGGGCAGTATGGCTACACCTTC
TRBJ2-5,-,TRBV18,-,CASSRDGLNQETQYF,TGTGCCAGCTCAAGGGATGGACTCAACCAAGAGACCCAGTACTTC
TRBJ2-3,-,TRBV5-1,-,CASGPGASSGTDTQYF,TGCGCCAGCGGTCCCGGGGCCTCGTCGGGAACAGATACGCAGTATTTT
TRBJ1-3,-,TRBV13,-,CASSLGKGVGNTIYF,TGTGCCAGCAGCCTCGGAAAAGGGGTGGGAAACACCATATATTTT
TRBJ2-3,-,TRBV2,-,CASSGPGSAQYF,TGTGCCAGCAGTGGCCCGGGGTCGGCGCAGTATTTT
TRBJ1-3,-,TRBV9,-,CASSVEGGVSGNTIYF,TGTGCCAGCAGCGTAGAAGGGGGGGTCTCTGGAAACACCATATATTTT
TRBJ1-2,once,TRBV6-6,-,CASSYSWTSGGYTF,TGTGCCAGCAGTTACTCCTGGACCTCTGGAGGCTACACCTTC
TRBJ2-7,-,TRBV6-9,-,CASSYSLAVYEQYF,TGTGCCAGCAGTTACTCCCTTGCGGTATACGAGCAGTACTTC
TRBJ2-7,-,TRBV4-3,-,CASSPHAGARSYEQYF,TGCGCCAGCAGCCCTCACGCGGGGGCTCGATCCTACGAGCAGTACTTC
TRBJ2-3,-,TRBV9,-,CASSPRRSSITDTQYF,TGTGCCAGCAGCCCCAGGCGGTCTAGTATCACAGATACGCAGTATTTT
TRBJ2-7,few,TRBV19,-,CASSQPGLGLYEQYF,TGTGCCAGTAGTCAGCCGGGACTTGGCCTATACGAGCAGTACTTC
TRBJ2-5,-,TRBV15,-,CATSRIGEVKETQYF,TGTGCCACCAGCAGGATTGGGGAGGTTAAAGAGACCCAGTACTTC
TRBJ2-3,-,TRBV7-9,TRBD2,CASRPTRGLVRDTQYF,TGTGCCAGCAGGCCCACAAGGGGACTAGTACGAGATACGCAGTATTTT
TRBJ2-7,-,TRBV11-3,-,CASSLVRKNGFYEQYF,TGTGCCAGCAGCTTGGTCCGTAAGAATGGGTTCTACGAGCAGTACTTC
TRBJ1-2,-,TRBV5-4,-,CASTPGGSENYGYTF,TGTGCCAGCACCCCCGGCGGATCAGAAAACTATGGCTACACCTTC
TRBJ1-1,-,TRBV19,-,CASIRGGAQDPEAFF,TGTGCCAGTATACGGGGAGGGGCCCAAGATCCTGAAGCTTTCTTT
TRBJ2-3,-,TRBV5-4,TRBD2,CASSLGGREPDTQYF,TGTGCCAGCAGCTTGGGCGGGAGAGAGCCAGATACGCAGTATTTT
TRBJ2-5,-,TRBV9,-,CASSVAGGRNQETQYF,TGTGCCAGCAGCGTAGCGGGTGGAAGGAATCAAGAGACCCAGTACTTC
TRBJ1-3,-,TRBV30,-,CALGVGGNTIYF,TGTGCCCTAGGGGTAGGAGGAAACACCATATATTTT
TRBJ2-5,-,TRBV7-2,-,CASSPSGPIGQYF,TGTGCCAGCAGCCCATCGGGCCCAATTGGCCAGTACTTC
TRBJ2-3,-,TRBV28,-,CASSLAGGTDTQYF,TGTGCCAGCAGTTTGGCAGGGGGCACAGATACGCAGTATTTT
TRBJ1-1,-,TRBV7-2,TRBD1,CASSLATGSTEAFF,TGTGCCAGCAGCTTAGCGACAGGGAGCACTGAAGCTTTCTTT
TRBJ2-1,-,TRBV5-1,TRBD2,CASMGLAGKEQFF,TGCGCCAGCATGGGACTAGCGGGCAAAGAGCAGTTCTTC
TRBJ2-7,few,TRBV27,-,CASSFGDGTYEQYF,TGTGCCAGCAGTTTCGGGGACGGGACCTACGAGCAGTACTTC
TRBJ2-5,-,TRBV18,TRBD2,CASSPLAGGRSTQETQYF,TGTGCCAGCTCACCGCTAGCGGGGGGCCGATCCACCCAAGAGACCCAGTACTTC
TRBJ2-7,-,TRBV6-5,-,CASSYSGEQYF,TGTGCCAGCAGTTACTCGGGGGAGCAGTACTTC
TRBJ2-1,-,TRBV4-3,-,CASSQDRGSYNEQFF,TGCGCCAGCAGCCAAGACAGGGGCTCCTACAATGAGCAGTTCTTC
TRBJ2-1,-,TRBV6-6,-,CASSYALGNEQFF,TGTGCCAGCAGTTACGCGCTGGGGAATGAGCAGTTCTTC
TRBJ2-2,once,TRBV9,-,CASSPFFAGELFF,TGTGCCAGCAGCCCCTTTTTCGCCGGGGAGCTGTTTTTT
TRBJ2-3,few,TRBV30,-,CAWTPRPGDTQYF,TGTGCCTGGACCCCTCGCCCCGGAGATACGCAGTATTTT
TRBJ2-7,once,TRBV5-1,TRBD1,CASSLEGADTSYEQYF,TGCGCCAGCAGCTTGGAGGGGGCGGATACCTCCTACGAGCAGTACTTC
TRBJ1-2,-,TRBV5-4,TRBD1,CASSLGGRGVYGYTF,TGTGCCAGCAGCTTGGGAGGCAGGGGGGTATATGGCTACACCTTC
TRBJ2-6,-,TRBV9,TRBD1,CASSPWGTGDSGANVLTF,TGTGCCAGCAGCCCCTGGGGGACAGGGGACTCTGGGGCCAACGTCCTGACTTTC
TRBJ1-4,-,TRBV5-1,-,CASSDRDIPEKLFF,TGCGCCAGCAGCGACCGGGACATCCCTGAAAAACTGTTTTTT